The 24 T cell receptor beta chains below were found in one sample sequenced in a study of blood T cell repertoires in COVID-19. Produced via immunoSEQ multiplex PCR; TCRdb's table is partial and in-frame only. The profile shows around 200,000 clones, 90% of them singletons. Sequenced: PBMCs or T cells enriched from blood (not recorded which). These receptors came from a man aged 25 to 40 who had recovered from COVID-19.

The V call is TRBV5-1, the J call TRBJ1-2, with TRBD1 matching 7 bases. V lost 1 base to trimming and J lost 6 bases; unmatched junction nucleotides: 15. The V gene's germline CDR1 is SGHRS and CDR2 YFSETQ. The CDR3 contains 17 residues. The CDR3 bases are TGCGCCAGCAGCTTGACCCTCAAACAGACAGGGTTCGATGGCTACACCTTC. Translation: CASSLTLKQTGFDGYTF.

A note on this clone: A junction boundary mismatches the germline segment, possibly from a read error. V usage is TRBV11-2 and J usage is TRBJ2-5; 7 bases align to TRBD1. This CDR3 comprises 14 residues. The germline V gene encodes CDR1 SGHAT and CDR2 FQNNGV. The CDR3 sequence: CASRLGGMQETQYF. The CDR3, as DNA: TGTGCCAGCAGATTAGGGGGCATGCAAGAGACCCAGTACTTC.

J is TRBJ2-7 and V is TRBV10-1; D might be TRBD1 (6 bases). CDR1 and CDR2 from the germline V gene are WNHNN and SYGVQD (reference sequence). V was cut by 3 bases and J by 4 bases, with 16 bases left in between. The CDR3 contains 15 residues. The CDR3 region has the DNA TGCGCCAGCAGTGATGATGTGGGGGCCGGATACGAGCAGTACTTC. Its protein is CASSDDVGAGYEQYF.

For this clone: Other DNA sequences in this specimen translate into the identical CDR3. The chain employs TRBV5-4 and TRBJ2-2, with D possibly TRBD1 on 5 matching bases. The V gene's germline CDR1 is SGHNT and CDR2 YYREEE (reference sequence). V shed 0 bases and J shed 2 bases, with 8 bases lying between them. The CDR3 is made up of 15 amino acids. CDR3 DNA: TGTGCCAGCAGCTTGGTTCAGGGAAACACCGGGGAGCTGTTTTTT. Translating it yields CASSLVQGNTGELFF. Together with reference TRBV5-4 and TRBJ2-2, the CDR3 gives the full variable domain: ETGVTQSPTHLIKTRGQQVTLRCSSQSGHNTVSWYQQALGQGPQFIFQYYREEENGRGNFPPRFSGLQFPNYSSELNVNALELDDSALYLCASSLVQGNTGELFFGEGSRLTVL.

The chain joins TRBV5-4 to TRBJ1-1; a weak D match, TRBD1 (6 bases). Deletions cut 2 bases from V and 4 bases from J, with 9 bases between. From germline, CDR1 is SGHNT and CDR2 YYREEE (reference sequence). The CDR3 spans 13 residues. CDR3 protein: CASSLAGATEAFF. CDR3 DNA sequence: TGTGCCAGCAGCTTAGCAGGGGCCACTGAAGCTTTCTTT.

The V and J genes are TRBV19 and TRBJ2-5; maybe TRBD1 (6 bases). The length of the CDR3 is 15 residues. Trimming left V 7 bases short and J 5 bases short, with 20 bases between. CDR1 LNHDA and CDR2 SQIVND come from the germline V gene (reference sequence). CDR3 sequence reads: CASMRRDILGETQYF. In DNA, the CDR3 is TGTGCCAGTATGCGAAGGGACATTTTAGGGGAGACCCAGTACTTC.

The chain is built from TRBV2 and TRBJ2-1, with D perhaps matching TRBD2 (6 bases). V shed 2 bases and J shed 4 bases, with 12 bases lying between them. In germline, CDR1 is SNHLY, CDR2 FYNNEI. The CDR3 consists of 15 residues. CDR3 region: CASSESSGGYNEQFF. The CDR3 bases are TGTGCCAGCAGTGAATCCTCCGGGGGATACAATGAGCAGTTCTTC.

The rearrangement joins TRBV4-3 to TRBJ2-1, with D possibly TRBD1 on 5 matching bases. There are 15 residues in the CDR3. The germline V gene has CDR1 LGHNA and CDR2 YSLEER. The ends were cut back, 0 bases at V and 1 base at J, with 7 bases in the middle. DNA for the CDR3: TGCGCCAGCAGCCAAGAGGGGCAGTCCTACAATGAGCAGTTCTTC. Translating gives CASSQEGQSYNEQFF.

CDR3 protein: CASSRRQGAIAGVPTDTQYF. CDR3 bases: TGTGCCAGCTCACGGAGACAGGGGGCGATAGCGGGAGTGCCCACAGATACGCAGTATTTT. The rearrangement uses TRBV18 and TRBJ2-3; possibly TRBD1 for D (10 bases). With 4 bases removed from V and 2 bases from J, the gap between germline ends came to 28 bases. In germline, CDR1 is KGHSH, CDR2 LQKENI. The CDR3 runs 20 residues. The variable domain in full, with the rest retrieved from reference TRBV18 and TRBJ2-3, is NAGVMQNPRHLVRRRGQEARLRCSPMKGHSHVYWYRQLPEEGLKFMVYLQKENIIDESGMPKERFSAEFPKEGPSILRIQQVVRGDSAAYFCASSRRQGAIAGVPTDTQYFGPGTRLTVL.

The rearrangement joins TRBV9 to TRBJ2-2; the match to TRBD1 covers 9 bases. The germline V gene encodes CDR1 SGDLS and CDR2 YYNGEE. CDR3 length equals 15 residues. V lost 3 bases and J lost 5; bases outside the gene matches: 5. DNA for the CDR3: TGTGCCAGCAGCGGGCGGGACAGGGCGACCGGGGAGCTGTTTTTT. It yields the protein CASSGRDRATGELFF.

The chain recombines TRBV28 with TRBJ2-4; D is uncertain. V lost 3 bases, J lost 0 bases, and 12 bases lay in between. CDR1 MDHEN and CDR2 SYDVKM come from the germline V gene. The CDR3 totals 16 residues. CDR3 region: CASSFLRTLAKNIQYF. CDR3 DNA sequence: TGTGCCAGCAGTTTTCTGCGCACCCTAGCCAAAAACATTCAGTACTTC. The full variable domain, rest sourced from reference TRBV28 and TRBJ2-4, is DVKVTQSSRYLVKRTGEKVFLECVQDMDHENMFWYRQDPGLGLRLIYFSYDVKMKEKGDIPEGYSVSREKKERFSLILESASTNQTSMYLCASSFLRTLAKNIQYFGAGTRLSVL.

This chain links TRBV13 with TRBJ2-5; no reliable D call. CDR1 and CDR2 from the germline V gene are PRHDT and FYEKMQ (reference sequence). CDR3 length equals 14 residues. V gave up 4 bases and J gave up 2 bases, with 11 bases separating them. As DNA, the CDR3 is TGTGCCAGCAGCTCCCGTCAGACACAAGAGACCCAGTACTTC. Its protein is CASSSRQTQETQYF.

The chain is built from TRBV21-1 and TRBJ1-1; the table calls TRBD1, which could not be checked here. TRBV21-1 is a pseudogene locus. This CDR3 has 16 residues. The CDR3: CASSNQTGWVTTEAFF. CDR3 DNA sequence: TGTGCCAGCAGCAATCAAACAGGGTGGGTTACCACTGAAGCTTTCTTT.

The chain couples TRBV2 to TRBJ1-2, with D maybe TRBD1 (6 bases). The CDR3 is 15 amino acids. The ends were cut back, 6 bases at V and 3 bases at J, with 17 bases in the middle. Germline CDR1 is SNHLY and CDR2 is FYNNEI. CDR3 protein: CASRTLQGRDYGYTF. As DNA, the CDR3 is TGTGCCAGCAGGACGTTACAGGGCAGGGACTATGGCTACACCTTC.

CDR3 region: CASSVREVGEKLFF. The CDR3 DNA is TGCGCCAGCAGCGTCAGGGAGGTTGGGGAAAAACTGTTTTTT. V and J are TRBV4-1 and TRBJ1-4; a weak D match, TRBD1 (5 bases). This CDR3 region has 14 residues. CDR1 is MGHRA, CDR2 YSYEKL, per germline. V was shortened by 5 bases and J by 8 bases, with 15 bases between the two germline ends.

The chain links TRBV18 to TRBJ2-1; 8 nucleotides agree with TRBD2. There are 14 residues in the CDR3. V trimming: 4 bases; J trimming: 8 bases; junction bases outside the gene matches: 7. Germline V lookup: CDR1 KGHSH, CDR2 LQKENI. CDR3 DNA sequence: TGTGCCAGCTCACTCCGGGGACTAGTCGATGAGCAGTTCTTC. It yields the protein CASSLRGLVDEQFF.

In DNA, the CDR3 is TGCGCCAGCAGCCAAGCGTTGACTAAGCAAGAGACCCAGTACTTC. This sequence encodes CASSQALTKQETQYF. The V call is TRBV4-1, the J call TRBJ2-5; a weak D match, TRBD2 (5 bases). The CDR3 totals 15 residues. Germline loops: CDR1 MGHRA, CDR2 YSYEKL. V lost 1 base and J 2 bases, leaving 11 bases between the germline ends.

V usage is TRBV30 and J usage is TRBJ2-1, with 8 bases fitting TRBD1. Germline CDR1 is GTSNPN and CDR2 is SVGIG (reference sequence). The CDR3 sequence is 14 residues long. V was pared by 1 base and J by 9 bases, with 8 bases of the junction left unmatched. CDR3 protein: CAWSAAGGFGEQFF. The DNA of the CDR3 is TGTGCCTGGAGTGCGGCAGGGGGCTTCGGTGAGCAGTTCTTC.

J is TRBJ1-6 and V is TRBV28; D remains unclear. The CDR3 has 14 residues. Germline V lookup: CDR1 MDHEN, CDR2 SYDVKM. The V end was cut by 6 bases, the J end by 10 bases, with 16 bases between. The CDR3 DNA sequence: TGTGCCAGCAGATCCCCTACTCGAGGGTCACCCCTCCACTTT. Protein: CASRSPTRGSPLHF.

J is TRBJ2-2 and V is TRBV4-1; 9 positions match TRBD1. Germline loops: CDR1 MGHRA, CDR2 YSYEKL. The ends lost 4 bases at V and 6 bases at J; junction bases unmatched: 9. The CDR3 loop spans 16 amino acids. For the CDR3, the DNA is TGCGCCAGCAGCCGGGAACAGGGGGCGCGTCCCGGGGAGCTGTTTTTT. It is translated as CASSREQGARPGELFF.

The chain couples TRBV11-2 to TRBJ1-5; D not certain. The germline V and J ends were trimmed by 5 bases and 5 bases, with 13 bases remaining between them. Germline V gene sequence: CDR1 SGHAT, CDR2 FQNNGV. The CDR3 is 14 residues long. CDR3 region: CASSLTGKDQPQHF. The CDR3 DNA follows: TGTGCCAGCAGCCTAACCGGGAAGGATCAGCCCCAGCATTTT.

J is TRBJ2-1 and V is TRBV27, with D perhaps matching TRBD2 (5 bases). Trimming stripped 6 bases from V and 8 bases from J, with 20 bases between. Germline lookup yields CDR1 MNHEY and CDR2 SMNVEV (reference sequence). This CDR3 is built from 15 residues. DNA of the CDR3: TGTGCCAGCAGCACCCTTCGGGCAGGAGGAGATGAGCAGTTCTTC. Translation: CASSTLRAGGDEQFF.

This clone was seen once. The V call is TRBV19, the J call TRBJ2-7; TRBD2 matches 10 bases. This CDR3 contains 16 residues. V shed 0 bases and J 3 bases; nucleotides not matched to a gene: 5. Germline lookup yields CDR1 LNHDA and CDR2 SQIVND (reference sequence). CDR3 residues: CASSIDHTSGIYEQYF. In DNA, the CDR3 is TGTGCCAGTAGTATAGATCACACTAGCGGGATCTACGAGCAGTACTTC.

This clone was detected only a few times. The gene calls are TRBV4-1 and TRBJ2-7; TRBD1 is a possible D gene (5 bases). Germline-derived CDR1 and CDR2 are MGHRA and YSYEKL. The V and J ends lost 0 bases and 3 bases respectively, with 12 bases between them. This CDR3 is built from 15 residues. The CDR3 loop is CASSQDAPGNYEQYF. In DNA, the CDR3 is TGCGCCAGCAGCCAAGATGCCCCAGGGAACTACGAGCAGTACTTC.